This is a list of T cell receptor beta chains from one sample in a study of shared clonotypes between healthy human individuals. Data came from immunoSEQ multiplex PCR; TCRdb stores just in-frame clones and leaves some out. The table has around 550,000 clones, 90% to 97% seen once. The sample was naive CD4+ T cells sorted from blood. Receptors were obtained from a woman aged 25 to 45 in good health. The CDR3 runs from the conserved cysteine through the conserved F or W. D genes are given only for firm matches. Only some rows state a clone size, as once, few, many or a class for expanded clones.

TRBV18	TRBD2	-	TRBJ2-7	CASSPAGSLAGWVEQYF	TGTGCCAGCTCACCGGCAGGCAGCCTAGCGGGATGGGTCGAGCAGTACTTC
TRBV6-5	TRBD1	-	TRBJ1-1	CASSFTGGTAFF	TGTGCCAGCAGTTTCACAGGGGGAACAGCTTTCTTT
TRBV4-1	-	-	TRBJ2-5	CASSRGRGESQETQYF	TGCGCCAGCAGCCGTGGGAGGGGGGAGAGCCAAGAGACCCAGTACTTC
TRBV28	TRBD1	-	TRBJ1-1	CASTQGQSEAFF	TGTGCCTCCACTCAGGGACAGTCTGAAGCTTTCTTT
TRBV28	TRBD1	once	TRBJ1-2	CASRTGGEDNYGYTF	TGTGCCAGCAGGACAGGGGGCGAAGATAACTATGGCTACACCTTC
TRBV2	-	-	TRBJ1-5	CASSAGTSNQPQHF	TGTGCCAGCAGTGCAGGCACAAGCAATCAGCCCCAGCATTTT
TRBV6-5	TRBD2	-	TRBJ2-7	CASSYTSGYSYEQYF	TGTGCCAGCAGTTATACTAGCGGGTACTCTTACGAGCAGTACTTC
TRBV10-2	TRBD1	-	TRBJ2-1	CARKNPRDRNYNEQFF	TGCGCCAGAAAAAACCCGAGGGACAGAAACTACAATGAGCAGTTCTTC
TRBV28	TRBD2	-	TRBJ2-7	CASTWEGYREQYF	TGTGCCAGCACCTGGGAGGGATATCGCGAGCAGTACTTC
TRBV7-7	-	-	TRBJ2-2	CASSLAQGPNTGELFF	TGTGCCAGCAGCTTAGCACAGGGACCGAACACCGGGGAGCTGTTTTTT
TRBV5-1	-	-	TRBJ2-1	CASSDLGGHNEQFF	TGCGCCAGCAGCGACCTAGGGGGGCACAATGAGCAGTTCTTC
TRBV5-1	-	-	TRBJ2-2	CASNVALDTGELFF	TGCGCCAGCAACGTGGCCCTTGACACCGGGGAGCTGTTTTTT
TRBV6-1	TRBD1	once	TRBJ1-4	CASSVQGTEKLFF	TGTGCCAGCAGTGTACAGGGGACTGAAAAACTGTTTTTT
TRBV5-1	TRBD2	-	TRBJ2-7	CASSLLAGDSYEQYF	TGCGCCAGCAGCTTGTTAGCGGGAGATTCCTACGAGCAGTACTTC
TRBV19	TRBD2	-	TRBJ2-1	CASSKQPILAGVTHNEQFF	TGTGCCAGTAGTAAACAGCCAATACTAGCGGGAGTCACCCACAATGAGCAGTTCTTC
TRBV5-6	-	-	TRBJ1-3	CASSYGRASENTIYF	TGTGCCAGCAGCTACGGCAGGGCATCCGAAAACACCATATATTTT
TRBV28	-	-	TRBJ2-1	CASSPPRMSSYNEQFF	TGTGCCAGCAGTCCCCCTCGTATGAGCTCCTACAATGAGCAGTTCTTC
TRBV28	-	-	TRBJ2-7	CASSHPGPTAYEQYF	TGTGCCAGCAGCCATCCGGGACCAACTGCCTACGAGCAGTACTTC
TRBV7-7	TRBD2	-	TRBJ2-5	CASSLGVSGKEETQYF	TGTGCCAGCAGCTTGGGGGTTAGCGGGAAAGAAGAGACCCAGTACTTC
TRBV21-1	-	-	TRBJ1-1	CASSKGYLDRNTEAFF	TGTGCCAGCAGCAAAGGATATTTGGACAGGAACACTGAAGCTTTCTTT
TRBV6-1	-	-	TRBJ1-2	CASSEALGRLNYGYTF	TGTGCCAGCAGTGAAGCTTTAGGCAGATTAAACTATGGCTACACCTTC
TRBV5-1	TRBD2	-	TRBJ2-1	CASSLAPGTSRNEQFF	TGCGCCAGCAGCTTGGCCCCCGGGACTAGCAGGAATGAGCAGTTCTTC
TRBV7-8	-	-	TRBJ2-5	CASTRQWGETQYF	TGTGCCAGTACCCGGCAGTGGGGAGAGACCCAGTACTTC
TRBV4-1	-	-	TRBJ1-5	CASSQEGRGDSQPQHF	TGCGCCAGCAGCCAAGAGGGAAGAGGGGATAGTCAGCCCCAGCATTTT
TRBV18	-	-	TRBJ2-7	CASSPVRREAYEQYF	TGTGCCAGCTCACCAGTGAGGCGGGAAGCCTACGAGCAGTACTTC
TRBV6-6	-	-	TRBJ2-1	CASSTAQSSYNEQFF	TGTGCCAGCAGTACAGCGCAGAGCTCCTACAATGAGCAGTTCTTC
TRBV19	TRBD1	-	TRBJ1-5	CASTLKGQGASGQPQHF	TGTGCCAGTACTCTCAAGGGACAGGGGGCGTCGGGTCAGCCCCAGCATTTT
TRBV2	-	once	TRBJ2-1	CASSELREVNEQFF	TGTGCCAGCAGTGAGCTCAGGGAGGTGAATGAGCAGTTCTTC
TRBV15	TRBD1	-	TRBJ1-4	CATSRDRRGRVEKLFF	TGTGCCACCAGCAGAGACCGGAGGGGGCGCGTTGAAAAACTGTTTTTT
TRBV18	-	-	TRBJ2-7	CASSQTGQSAYEQYF	TGTGCCAGCTCACAGACCGGACAGTCGGCCTACGAGCAGTACTTC
TRBV28	-	-	TRBJ1-2	CASSPLYNYGYTF	TGTGCCAGCAGCCCCCTTTATAACTATGGCTACACCTTC
TRBV11-2	TRBD2	-	TRBJ2-7	CASSPGTGGIYEQYF	TGTGCCAGCAGCCCAGGGACGGGAGGGATCTACGAGCAGTACTTC
TRBV19	-	-	TRBJ1-4	CASSTTGTNEKLFF	TGTGCCAGTAGTACTACAGGGACGAATGAAAAACTGTTTTTT
TRBV7-9	-	few	TRBJ2-7	CASSDRDPSYEQYF	TGTGCCAGCAGCGACCGGGACCCCTCCTACGAGCAGTACTTC
TRBV19	-	-	TRBJ2-7	CASSIPGPSSYEQYF	TGTGCCAGTAGTATACCGGGACCCAGCTCCTACGAGCAGTACTTC
TRBV7-6	TRBD2	once	TRBJ2-7	CASSPGLAGVATHEQYF	TGTGCCAGCAGCCCCGGACTAGCGGGAGTCGCAACCCACGAGCAGTACTTC
TRBV18	-	-	TRBJ1-5	CASSPIGGGGLDSNQPQHF	TGTGCCAGCTCACCAATTGGGGGGGGCGGCCTCGATAGCAATCAGCCCCAGCATTTT
TRBV6-1	TRBD1	-	TRBJ1-5	CASSARTGNQPQHF	TGTGCCAGCAGTGCCCGGACAGGGAATCAGCCCCAGCATTTT
TRBV11-2	TRBD2	-	TRBJ2-5	CASREGLAGGRETQYF	TGTGCCAGCAGAGAGGGACTAGCGGGAGGTAGGGAGACCCAGTACTTC
TRBV28	TRBD2	-	TRBJ2-7	CASSLSGRVAYEQYF	TGTGCCAGCAGTCTTAGCGGGAGGGTAGCCTACGAGCAGTACTTC
TRBV11-2	-	-	TRBJ2-7	CASSLEPPGGISYEQYF	TGTGCCAGCAGCTTAGAACCGCCGGGCGGAATTAGCTACGAGCAGTACTTC
TRBV28	TRBD1	-	TRBJ2-7	CASSQDRWGSPVYEQYF	TGTGCCAGCAGTCAGGACAGGTGGGGGAGCCCTGTCTACGAGCAGTACTTC
TRBV30	-	-	TRBJ1-5	CAWSGQYNQPQHF	TGTGCCTGGAGCGGACAGTACAATCAGCCCCAGCATTTT
TRBV5-5	TRBD2	-	TRBJ2-3	CASSFGGSPDTQYF	TGTGCCAGCAGTTTTGGCGGGAGCCCAGATACGCAGTATTTT
TRBV2	-	few	TRBJ2-7	CASTGIYEQYF	TGTGCCAGTACAGGGATCTACGAGCAGTACTTC
TRBV5-4	-	once	TRBJ1-1	CASSFSRGRNTEAFF	TGTGCCAGCAGCTTTAGCAGGGGCCGGAACACTGAAGCTTTCTTT
TRBV11-2	-	once	TRBJ2-7	CASRRTISYEQYF	TGTGCCAGCAGGCGCACTATCTCCTACGAGCAGTACTTC
TRBV28	-	-	TRBJ2-7	CASSLDISYEQYF	TGTGCCAGCAGTTTAGACATCTCCTACGAGCAGTACTTC
TRBV11-1	TRBD1	-	TRBJ1-3	CASSPGQGAGNTIYF	TGTGCCAGCAGCCCGGGACAGGGCGCAGGAAACACCATATATTTT
TRBV19	TRBD1	-	TRBJ2-3	CASSNQQGAIDTQYF	TGTGCCAGTAGCAATCAACAGGGGGCTATAGATACGCAGTATTTT
TRBV10-3	TRBD1	-	TRBJ2-7	CAISDRDRGSYEQYF	TGTGCCATCAGTGATCGGGACAGGGGCTCCTACGAGCAGTACTTC
TRBV1	-	-	TRBJ2-3	CTSSQDLEASSHLTDTQYF	TGCACCAGCAGCCAAGATCTGGAAGCGTCTAGTCATCTCACAGATACGCAGTATTTT